These 3 T cell receptor beta chains were all obtained from the same sample, sequenced in a study of Graves' ophthalmopathy and Graves' hyperthyroidism. Amplification of the TCR beta CDR3 regions used RNA transcripts (as template). The authors performed first-round RT-PCR with HTBI primers and then a second-round multiplex PCR. TCRdb redid the calling of the multiplex PCR reads with MiXCR, one entry per CDR3 protein. Among more than 300,000 distinct CDR3 sequences, roughly 15% were seen once, and the ten largest hold 5.5% to 7%. Source material: peripheral blood. These receptors all come from a woman aged 18-35 years with stable Graves' hyperthyroidism.

V gene TRBV25-1 combines with J gene TRBJ1-6; D unclear. Germline CDR1 and CDR2: MGHDK and SYGVNS. CDR3 size: 14 residues. V lost 8 bases and J lost 6, with 14 bases in between. DNA of the CDR3: TGTGCCAGCTCCCGGGAGCTTCCTAATTCACCCCTCCACTTT. Translation gives CASSRELPNSPLHF.

The CDR3 bases are TGTGCCAGCAGTTACCCGGGACAGGGCGTATATGGCTACACCTTC. Translation gives CASSYPGQGVYGYTF. The rearrangement joins TRBV6-2 or TRBV6-3 to TRBJ1-2, with 9 bases identical to TRBD1. The CDR3 is 15 amino acids. The J segment lost 5 bases and the V segment lost 2 bases, leaving 6 bases of the junction unmatched. Per germline, CDR1 MNHEY and CDR2 SVGEGT.

This clonotype occurred many times. The V call is TRBV6-5, the J call TRBJ2-2; D ambiguous. This CDR3 comprises 15 residues. Trimming took 6 bases from V and 4 from J, leaving 15 bases between them. Germline CDR1 MNHEY, CDR2 SVGAGI. The CDR3 reads CASRPGPGPTGELFF. In DNA, the CDR3 is TGTGCCAGCAGACCGGGTCCCGGGCCCACCGGGGAGCTGTTTTTT.